Listed below are T cell receptor beta chains from one sample, sequenced in a study of cytotoxic CD8 clonotypes in ibrutinib-treated CLL. Using immunoSEQ multiplex PCR, the repertoire was profiled, and TCRdb retains in-frame clones only, with some absent. The sample has hundreds of thousands of clones, around four fifths seen once; the top ten hold roughly 7%. The source material was PBMCs, sampled before ibrutinib treatment. The origin of the receptors is a human donor with chronic lymphocytic leukemia. Both conserved end residues are part of each CDR3. The D gene is left open where the match is weak. Rows may omit the clone size; those that give it use once, few, many or a size class.

abundance	v_gene	d_gene	j_gene	CDR3nt	CDR3aa
.	TRBV4-1	.	TRBJ2-7	TGCGCCAGCAGCCAATACGACGGGAGACCCGAGCAGTACTTC	CASSQYDGRPEQYF
.	TRBV7-2	TRBD2	TRBJ2-1	TGTGCCAGCAGCTTAGTTCCTAGCGGGAGGGGCGATGAGCAGTTCTTC	CASSLVPSGRGDEQFF
once	TRBV6-5	.	TRBJ2-5	TGTGCCAGCAGTGCGAACAGAAACCAAGAGACCCAGTACTTC	CASSANRNQETQYF
.	TRBV4-3	.	TRBJ2-1	TGCGCCAGCAGCCAAGATAGGACGGGAAGAGGTAATGAGCAGTTCTTC	CASSQDRTGRGNEQFF
.	TRBV19	.	TRBJ2-4	TGTGCCAGTAGTATAGATGGGGGGCAGACACTAGCCAAAAACATTCAGTACTTC	CASSIDGGQTLAKNIQYF
.	TRBV4-3	TRBD2	TRBJ2-1	TGCGCCAGCAGCCGCAGGGGACTAGCGGGAGGGTATACCTACAATGAGCAGTTCTTC	CASSRRGLAGGYTYNEQFF
.	TRBV25-1	.	TRBJ1-5	TGTGCCAGCAGTGAATCCAATCAGCCCCAGCATTTT	CASSESNQPQHF
.	TRBV7-2	.	TRBJ2-2	TGTGCCAGCAGGCCGGGACACCCGAACACCGGGGAGCTGTTTTTT	CASRPGHPNTGELFF
few	TRBV25-1	.	TRBJ2-5	TGTGCCAGCGGGAGTCAGGGTGGAGAGACCCAGTACTTC	CASGSQGGETQYF
.	TRBV27	TRBD2	TRBJ2-7	TGTGCCAGTACTAGCGGGAGCCTCCACGAGCAGTACTTC	CASTSGSLHEQYF
.	TRBV15	.	TRBJ1-2	TGTGCCACCAGCAGAGTTGGTGTGTCGGCTAGCTATGGCTACACCTTC	CATSRVGVSASYGYTF
.	TRBV25-1	.	TRBJ2-3	TGTGCCAGCAGTGAATTAGACAACACAGATACGCAGTATTTT	CASSELDNTDTQYF
.	TRBV4-1	TRBD1	TRBJ2-3	TGCGCCAGCAGCCACCATACAGGGGGCGATCGATCAGATACGCAGTATTTT	CASSHHTGGDRSDTQYF
.	TRBV14	TRBD2	TRBJ2-1	TGTGCCAGCAGCCCCGTAGCGGGAATAGGCTACAATGAGCAGTTCTTC	CASSPVAGIGYNEQFF
.	TRBV6-5	.	TRBJ1-1	TGTGCCAGCAGTTACAGTGGGGGATTGGGGACCACTGAAGCTTTCTTT	CASSYSGGLGTTEAFF
few	TRBV9	.	TRBJ1-2	TGTGCCAGCAGCACTATACATGGCTACACCTTC	CASSTIHGYTF
.	TRBV5-4	.	TRBJ1-1	TGTGCCAGCAGCCGGGCGGGGAACACTGAAGCTTTCTTT	CASSRAGNTEAFF
.	TRBV4-3	.	TRBJ1-1	TGCGCCAGCAGCCAAGATGACCCAGGGCAACTTACTTTCTTT	CASSQDDPGQLTFF
.	TRBV29-1	.	TRBJ2-1	TGCAGCGCTAGAACCACAGGGAGCGGAGACAATGAGCAGTTCTTC	CSARTTGSGDNEQFF
.	TRBV5-1	TRBD1	TRBJ2-1	TGCGCCAGCAGCTTGCTGGGACAGGGTTACAATGAGCAGTTCTTC	CASSLLGQGYNEQFF
once	TRBV27	.	TRBJ2-7	TGTGCCATCCGGGGGCCTTCCTACGAGCAGTACTTC	CAIRGPSYEQYF
few	TRBV28	.	TRBJ1-1	TGTGCCAGCAGTCTTTTCTTGAACACTGAAGCTTTCTTT	CASSLFLNTEAFF
.	TRBV27	.	TRBJ2-7	TGTGCCAGCAGCCTAACAGGAAGGCCGCCCGAGCAGTACTTC	CASSLTGRPPEQYF
few	TRBV10-1	.	TRBJ1-1	TGCGCCAGCAGTGAGGCTAGACAGCGGCCGCGAGCTTTCTTT	CASSEARQRPRAFF
.	TRBV5-4	TRBD2	TRBJ2-1	TGTGCCAGCAGCTTTTGGCGGACTAGCGGGACCTACAATGAGCAGTTCTTC	CASSFWRTSGTYNEQFF
once	TRBV27	.	TRBJ2-5	TGTGCCAGCAGTTTGGGGCCTAGCCGACAAGAGACCCAGTACTTC	CASSLGPSRQETQYF
.	TRBV28	.	TRBJ2-3	TGTGCCAGCAGTGTTGCAGGGGGCACAGATACGCAGTATTTT	CASSVAGGTDTQYF
.	TRBV4-3	.	TRBJ2-1	TGCGCCAGCAGCCAAGGTCCTAGTTTATATAGGCAGTTCTTC	CASSQGPSLYRQFF
once	TRBV28	TRBD1	TRBJ1-2	TGTGCCAGCAGAAGACTGGGACAGGGGTTAGAGGGCTACACCTTC	CASRRLGQGLEGYTF
.	TRBV10-2	.	TRBJ2-3	TGCGCCAGTATAAAGGATCGGGCTAGCACAGATACGCAGTATTTT	CASIKDRASTDTQYF
.	TRBV5-6	.	TRBJ2-3	TGTGCCAGCAGCTTGTTATTGACAGATACGCAGTATTTT	CASSLLLTDTQYF
.	TRBV6-1	TRBD2	TRBJ2-1	TGTGCCAGCAGTGACGGAGGCGGGAGGGCGACTTACAATGAGCAGTTCTTC	CASSDGGGRATYNEQFF
.	TRBV19	.	TRBJ2-5	TGTGCCAGTAGTATAGAGGGACTCCTGGCGACCCAGTACTTC	CASSIEGLLATQYF
.	TRBV4-1	TRBD1	TRBJ2-2	TGCGCCAGCAGCCTACCCCGGACAGGGGGCAGGAACACCGGGGAGCTGTTTTTT	CASSLPRTGGRNTGELFF
.	TRBV5-1	.	TRBJ2-7	TGCGCCAGCAGCCAAACGGCGGGGTTTAGCGAGCAGTACTTC	CASSQTAGFSEQYF
few	TRBV27	TRBD1	TRBJ2-7	TGTGCCAGCAGCGACAGGGTGGACGAGCAGTACTTC	CASSDRVDEQYF
.	TRBV9	.	TRBJ2-5	TGTGCCAGCAGCGAGAGCTCCAGGGGGGTGGCCCAGTACTTC	CASSESSRGVAQYF
.	TRBV28	.	TRBJ2-3	TGTGCCAGCAGTTTAATAGGGATATCTTCCACAGATACGCAGTATTTT	CASSLIGISSTDTQYF
.	TRBV7-3	.	TRBJ2-7	TGTGCCAGCAGCTGGTACAAGGCGGGCGAGCAGTACTTC	CASSWYKAGEQYF